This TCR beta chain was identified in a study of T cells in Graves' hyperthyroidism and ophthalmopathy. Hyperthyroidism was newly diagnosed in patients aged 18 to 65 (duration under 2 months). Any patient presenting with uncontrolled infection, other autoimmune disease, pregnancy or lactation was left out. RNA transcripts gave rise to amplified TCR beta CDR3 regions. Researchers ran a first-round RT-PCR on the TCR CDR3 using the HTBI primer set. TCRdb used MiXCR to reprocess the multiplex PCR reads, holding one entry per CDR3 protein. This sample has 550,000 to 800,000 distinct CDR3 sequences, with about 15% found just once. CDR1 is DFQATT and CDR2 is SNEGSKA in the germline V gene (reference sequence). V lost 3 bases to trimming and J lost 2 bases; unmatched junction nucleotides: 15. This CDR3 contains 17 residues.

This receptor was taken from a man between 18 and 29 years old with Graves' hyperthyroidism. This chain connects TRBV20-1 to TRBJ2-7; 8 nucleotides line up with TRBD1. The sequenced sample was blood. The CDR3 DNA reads TGCAGTGCTAGTGTTGCGCCCGACAGGGGAGATCCCTACGAGCAGTACTTC. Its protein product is CSASVAPDRGDPYEQYF.